Listed below are T cell receptor beta chains from one sample, sequenced in a study of radiotherapy plus CTLA-4 blockade in lung cancer. The table came from immunoSEQ multiplex PCR; TCRdb's copy has only in-frame clones and leaves some out. The sample contains 55,000 or so clones, almost 85% of which appear only once. The sequences come from peripheral blood, collected from a patient treated with radiotherapy plus ipilimumab. Receptors were obtained from a human donor with non-small cell lung cancer whose response to radiotherapy plus ipilimumab could not be evaluated. CDR3s include the opening cysteine and the closing phenylalanine or tryptophan.

>TRBJ2-2|TRBV7-2
CANSWRLANTGELFF
>TRBJ1-2|TRBV19
CASSSRSGGREGYTF
>TRBJ1-1|TRBV4-1
CASSQEGQVNTEAFF
>TRBJ1-4|TRBV5-5
CASSLSPLREKLFF
>TRBJ2-2|TRBV10-2
CASARGGAQRELFF
>TRBJ2-7|TRBV6-1
CASSEARRTVIYEQYF
>TRBJ2-2|TRBV5-1
CASSPDRASTGELFF
>TRBJ2-4|TRBV4-1
CASSQGLAGGGKNIQYF
>TRBJ1-1|TRBV4-1
CASRWTAYTEAFF
>TRBJ2-2|TRBV14
CASSQARYWGDDGELFF
>TRBJ2-7|TRBV11-2
CASSPGGTGPYEQYF
>TRBJ2-1|TRBV7-6
CASSPLGLAGDRTSYNEQFF
>TRBJ1-1|TRBV29-1
CSASQGILTEAFF
>TRBJ1-5|TRBV6-6
CASSRGGRGWEPQHF
>TRBJ1-4|TRBV5-1
CASSLRGPTNEKLFF
>.|TRBV7-9
CASSWGTSGNYEQYF
>TRBJ2-3|TRBV9
CASSVAGLAADTQYF
>TRBJ1-1|TRBV4-1
CASSQDRTDREAFF
>TRBJ2-3|TRBV19
CASSIDRARDTQYF
>TRBJ2-7|TRBV11-3
CASSLGGQREQYF
>TRBJ2-3|TRBV5-1
CASSLVGGGTDTQYF
>TRBJ1-3|TRBV18
CASSRSIRGSGNTIYF
>TRBJ2-2|TRBV7-2
CASSQTGSAGELFF
>TRBJ2-7|TRBV21-1
CASSNRQGDSYEQYF
>TRBJ2-7|TRBV28
CASSSQGLKDEQYF
>TRBJ1-2|TRBV18
CASSWPGSNGYTF
>TRBJ1-5|TRBV6-5
CASSLGGAQPQHF
>TRBJ1-3|TRBV10-3
CAISEPRGPNTIYF
>TRBJ1-6|TRBV7-8
CASSSDRVNSPLHF
>TRBJ2-7|TRBV4-1
CASSQTPAGVGGEQYF
>TRBJ2-7|TRBV5-4
CASSSRDGHYEQYF
>TRBJ1-4|TRBV25-1
CASSAGRGDEKLFF
>TRBJ2-5|TRBV14
CASSQYGRQETQYF
>TRBJ2-7|TRBV27
CASSSGTGGVDEQYF
>TRBJ2-7|TRBV9
CASSVGDPADEQYF
>TRBJ2-7|TRBV6-5
CASSDRFSSYEQYF
>TRBJ2-5|TRBV14
CASSPWGQGLETQYF
>TRBJ2-2|TRBV5-1
CASSLTSGNTGELFF
>TRBJ2-5|TRBV7-2
CASSLGGPGGGETQYF
>TRBJ2-7|TRBV7-9
CASSSLPREQYF
>TRBJ2-5|TRBV7-9
CASSFAGGGQETQYF
>TRBJ1-2|TRBV10-2
CASSDDRAGGYTF
>TRBJ1-1|TRBV5-8
CASRGPQGITNTEAFF
>TRBJ2-2|TRBV5-4
CASSLTTNTGELFF
>TRBJ2-3|TRBV28
CASSSPGLLSTDTQYF
>TRBJ2-5|TRBV5-1
CASSLAAGDREETQYF
>TRBJ2-5|TRBV5-4
CASSSQLAGQETQYF
>TRBJ1-2|TRBV28
CASSLPTRTGASRGYTF
>TRBJ1-5|TRBV12-5
CASGHGARTQHF
>TRBJ2-1|TRBV28
CASTISTGTGTNEQFF
>TRBJ2-3|TRBV28
CASSYGLAGADTQYF
>TRBJ1-4|TRBV28
CASSPGGQANEKLFF
>TRBJ2-7|TRBV28
CASRPGTSANSYEQYF
>TRBJ1-2|TRBV4-1
CASSQTGQPNYGYTF
>TRBJ2-1|TRBV6-1
CASSATGRAYNEQFF
>TRBJ2-7|TRBV28
CASSLVAGNEQYF
>TRBJ1-2|TRBV28
CASSFSVGAGSVSGYGYTF
>TRBJ2-7|TRBV27
CASSSPPGLPPYEQYF
>TRBJ1-4|TRBV4-3
CASSRQGPTNEKLFF